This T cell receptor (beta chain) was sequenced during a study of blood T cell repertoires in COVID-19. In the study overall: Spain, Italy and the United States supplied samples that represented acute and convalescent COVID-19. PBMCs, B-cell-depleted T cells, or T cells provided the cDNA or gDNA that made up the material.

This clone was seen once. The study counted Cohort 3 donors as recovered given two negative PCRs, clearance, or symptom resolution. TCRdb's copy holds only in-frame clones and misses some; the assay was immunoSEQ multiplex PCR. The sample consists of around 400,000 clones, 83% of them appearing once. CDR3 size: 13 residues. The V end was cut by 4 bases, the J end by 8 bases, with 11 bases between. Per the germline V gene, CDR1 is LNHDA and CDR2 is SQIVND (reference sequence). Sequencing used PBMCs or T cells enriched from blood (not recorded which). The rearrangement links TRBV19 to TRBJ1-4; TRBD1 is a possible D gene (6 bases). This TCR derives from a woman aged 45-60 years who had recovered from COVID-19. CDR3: CASSTTGNEKLFF. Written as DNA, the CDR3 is TGTGCCAGTAGTACAACAGGGAACGAAAAACTGTTTTTT.